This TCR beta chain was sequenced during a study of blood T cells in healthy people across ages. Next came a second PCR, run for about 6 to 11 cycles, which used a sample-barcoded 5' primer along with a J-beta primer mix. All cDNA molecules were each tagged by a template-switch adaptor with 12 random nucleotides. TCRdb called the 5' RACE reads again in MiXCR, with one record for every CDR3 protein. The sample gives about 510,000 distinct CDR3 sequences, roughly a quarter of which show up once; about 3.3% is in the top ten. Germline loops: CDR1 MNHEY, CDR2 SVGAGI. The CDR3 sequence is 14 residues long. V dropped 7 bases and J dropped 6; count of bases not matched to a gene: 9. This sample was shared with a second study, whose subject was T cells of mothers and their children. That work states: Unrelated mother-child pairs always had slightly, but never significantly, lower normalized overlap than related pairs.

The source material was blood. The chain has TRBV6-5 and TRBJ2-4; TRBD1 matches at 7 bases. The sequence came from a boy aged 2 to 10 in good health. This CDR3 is CASKTGLSGNIQYF. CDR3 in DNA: TGTGCCAGCAAGACAGGGCTTTCCGGAAACATTCAGTACTTC.